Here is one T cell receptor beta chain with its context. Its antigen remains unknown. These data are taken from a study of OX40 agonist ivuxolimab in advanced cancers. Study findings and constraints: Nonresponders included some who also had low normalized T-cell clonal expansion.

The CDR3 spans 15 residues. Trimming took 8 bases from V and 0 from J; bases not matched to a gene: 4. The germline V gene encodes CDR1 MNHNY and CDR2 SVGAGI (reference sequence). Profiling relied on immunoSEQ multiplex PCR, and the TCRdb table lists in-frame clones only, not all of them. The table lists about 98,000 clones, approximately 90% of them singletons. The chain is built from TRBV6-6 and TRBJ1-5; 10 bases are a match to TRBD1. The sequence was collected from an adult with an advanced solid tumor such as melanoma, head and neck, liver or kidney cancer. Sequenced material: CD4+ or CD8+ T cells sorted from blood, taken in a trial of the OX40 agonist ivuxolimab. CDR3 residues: CASRDRGNSNQPQHF. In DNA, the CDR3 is TGTGCCAGCCGGGACAGGGGTAATAGCAATCAGCCCCAGCATTTT.